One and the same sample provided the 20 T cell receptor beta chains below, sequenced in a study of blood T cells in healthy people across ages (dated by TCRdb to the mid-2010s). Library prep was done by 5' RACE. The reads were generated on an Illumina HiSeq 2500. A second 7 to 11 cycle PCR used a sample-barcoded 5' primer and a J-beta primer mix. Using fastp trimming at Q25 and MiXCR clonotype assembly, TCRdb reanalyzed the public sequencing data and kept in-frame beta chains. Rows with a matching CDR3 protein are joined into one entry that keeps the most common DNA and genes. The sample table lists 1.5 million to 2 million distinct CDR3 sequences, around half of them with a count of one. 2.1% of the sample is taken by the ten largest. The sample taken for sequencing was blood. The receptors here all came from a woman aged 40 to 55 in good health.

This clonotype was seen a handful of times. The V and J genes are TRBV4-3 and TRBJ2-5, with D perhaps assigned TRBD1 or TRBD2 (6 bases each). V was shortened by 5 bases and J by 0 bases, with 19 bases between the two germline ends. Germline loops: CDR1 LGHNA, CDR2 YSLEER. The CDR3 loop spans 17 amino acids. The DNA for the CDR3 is TGCGCCAGCAGCACGGAGGGCACGGGGGACAACCAAGAGACCCAGTACTTC. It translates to CASSTEGTGDNQETQYF.

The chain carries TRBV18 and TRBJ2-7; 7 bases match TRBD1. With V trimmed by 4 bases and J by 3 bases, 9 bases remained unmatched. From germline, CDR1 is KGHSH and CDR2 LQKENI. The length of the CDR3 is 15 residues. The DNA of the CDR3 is TGTGCCAGCTCACTACAATCTTACAGGGGCTACGAGCAGTACTTC. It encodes CASSLQSYRGYEQYF. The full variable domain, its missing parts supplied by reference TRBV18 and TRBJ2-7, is NAGVMQNPRHLVRRRGQEARLRCSPMKGHSHVYWYRQLPEEGLKFMVYLQKENIIDESGMPKERFSAEFPKEGPSILRIQQVVRGDSAAYFCASSLQSYRGYEQYFGPGTRLTVT.

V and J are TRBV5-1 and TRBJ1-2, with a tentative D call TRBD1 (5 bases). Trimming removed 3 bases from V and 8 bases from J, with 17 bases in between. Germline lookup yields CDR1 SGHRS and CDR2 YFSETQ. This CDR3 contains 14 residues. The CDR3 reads CASSSGTDAGGYTF. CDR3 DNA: TGCGCCAGCAGCTCCGGGACGGATGCGGGGGGCTACACCTTC.

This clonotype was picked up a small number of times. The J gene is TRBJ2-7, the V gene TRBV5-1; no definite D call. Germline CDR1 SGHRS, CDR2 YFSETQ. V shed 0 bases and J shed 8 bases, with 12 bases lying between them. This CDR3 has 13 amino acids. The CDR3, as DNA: TGCGCCAGCAGCTTGGAACGGCCCATCAAGCAGTACTTC. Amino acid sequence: CASSLERPIKQYF.

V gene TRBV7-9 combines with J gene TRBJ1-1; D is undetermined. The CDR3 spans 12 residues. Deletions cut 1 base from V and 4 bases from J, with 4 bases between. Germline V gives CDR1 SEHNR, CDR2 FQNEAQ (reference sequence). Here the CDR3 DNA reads TGTGCCAGCAGCTTAGACCTCACTGAAGCTTTCTTT. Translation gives CASSLDLTEAFF. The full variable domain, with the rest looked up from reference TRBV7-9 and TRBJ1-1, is DTGVSQNPRHKITKRGQNVTFRCDPISEHNRLYWYRQTLGQGPEFLTYFQNEAQLEKSRLLSDRFSAERPKGSFSTLEIQRTEQGDSAMYLCASSLDLTEAFFGQGTRLTVV.

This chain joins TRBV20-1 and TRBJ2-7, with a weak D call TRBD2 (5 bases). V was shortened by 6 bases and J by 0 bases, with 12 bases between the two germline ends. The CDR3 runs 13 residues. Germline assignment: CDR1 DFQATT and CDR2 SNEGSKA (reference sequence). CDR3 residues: CSAPDSFSYEQYF. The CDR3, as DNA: TGCAGTGCGCCGGACTCCTTCTCCTACGAGCAGTACTTC.

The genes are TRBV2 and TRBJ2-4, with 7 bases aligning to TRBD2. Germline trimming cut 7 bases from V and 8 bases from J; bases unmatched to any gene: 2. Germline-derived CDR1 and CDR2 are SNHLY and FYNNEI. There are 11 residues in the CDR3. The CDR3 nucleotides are TGTGCCAGCACCCGGGAGGACATTCAGTACTTC. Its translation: CASTREDIQYF.

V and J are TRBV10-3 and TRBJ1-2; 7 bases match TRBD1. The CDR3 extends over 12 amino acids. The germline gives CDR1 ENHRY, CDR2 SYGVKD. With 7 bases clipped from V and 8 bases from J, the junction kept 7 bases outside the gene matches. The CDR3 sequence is CAIKGAAEGYTF. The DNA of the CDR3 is TGTGCCATCAAGGGGGCCGCGGAAGGCTACACCTTC.

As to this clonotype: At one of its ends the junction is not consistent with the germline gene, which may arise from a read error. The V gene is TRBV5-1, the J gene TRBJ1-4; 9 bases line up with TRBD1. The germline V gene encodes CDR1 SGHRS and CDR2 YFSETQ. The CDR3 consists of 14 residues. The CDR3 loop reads CAGSVGQGNEKLFF. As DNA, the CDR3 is TGCGCCGGCAGCGTGGGACAGGGAAATGAAAAACTGTTTTTT.

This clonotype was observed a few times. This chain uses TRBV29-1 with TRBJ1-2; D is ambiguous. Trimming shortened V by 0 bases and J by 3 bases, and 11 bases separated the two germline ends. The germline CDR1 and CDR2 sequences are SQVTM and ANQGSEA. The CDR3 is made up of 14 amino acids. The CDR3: CSVEDQSDYYGYTF. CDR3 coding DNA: TGCAGCGTTGAAGATCAGTCAGACTACTATGGCTACACCTTC.

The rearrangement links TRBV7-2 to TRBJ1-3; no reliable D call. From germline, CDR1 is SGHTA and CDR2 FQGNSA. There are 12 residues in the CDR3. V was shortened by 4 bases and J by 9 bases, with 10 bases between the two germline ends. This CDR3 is CASSSPPGTIYF. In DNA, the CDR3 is TGTGCCAGCAGCTCCCCACCGGGCACCATATATTTT.

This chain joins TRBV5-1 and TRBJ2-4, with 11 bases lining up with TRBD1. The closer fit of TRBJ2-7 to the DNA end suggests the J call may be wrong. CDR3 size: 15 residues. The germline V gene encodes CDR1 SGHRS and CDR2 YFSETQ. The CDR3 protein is CASSPIGTGGNEQYF. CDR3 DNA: TGCGCCAGCAGCCCGATAGGGACAGGGGGAAACGAGCAGTACTTC.

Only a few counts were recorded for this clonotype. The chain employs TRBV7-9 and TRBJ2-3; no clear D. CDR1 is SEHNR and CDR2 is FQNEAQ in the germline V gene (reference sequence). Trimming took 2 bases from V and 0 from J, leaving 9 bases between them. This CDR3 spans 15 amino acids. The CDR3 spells CASSLLRSSTDTQYF. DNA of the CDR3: TGTGCCAGCAGCTTACTCCGATCTAGCACAGATACGCAGTATTTT.

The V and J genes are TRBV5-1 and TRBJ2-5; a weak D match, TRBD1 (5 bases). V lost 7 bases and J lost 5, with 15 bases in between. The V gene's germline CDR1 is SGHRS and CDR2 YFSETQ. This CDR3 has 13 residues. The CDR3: CASRTQGYETQYF. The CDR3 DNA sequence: TGCGCCAGCCGCACTCAGGGATACGAGACCCAGTACTTC.

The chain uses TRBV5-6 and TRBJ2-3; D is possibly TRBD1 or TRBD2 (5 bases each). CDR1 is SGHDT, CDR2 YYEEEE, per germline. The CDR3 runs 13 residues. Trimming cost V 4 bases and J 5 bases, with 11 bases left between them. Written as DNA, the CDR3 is TGTGCCAGCAGCCTAAGGGACGGAGATACGCAGTATTTT. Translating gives CASSLRDGDTQYF.

CDR3 loop: CASSLSDPRYGYTF. DNA for the CDR3: TGTGCCAGCAGCTTGTCAGACCCCCGCTATGGCTACACCTTC. The chain links TRBV5-5 to TRBJ1-2; D is ambiguous. Per the germline V gene, CDR1 is SGHKS and CDR2 is YYEKEE (reference sequence). Trimming shortened V by 1 base and J by 4 bases, and 11 bases separated the two germline ends. The CDR3 runs to 14 residues.

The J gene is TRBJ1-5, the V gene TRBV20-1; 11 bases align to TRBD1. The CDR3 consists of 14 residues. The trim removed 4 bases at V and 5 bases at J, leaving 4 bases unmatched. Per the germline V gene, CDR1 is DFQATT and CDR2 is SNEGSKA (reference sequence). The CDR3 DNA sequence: TGCAGTGCTACATCGGACAGGGGGCATCAGCCCCAGCATTTT. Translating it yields CSATSDRGHQPQHF.

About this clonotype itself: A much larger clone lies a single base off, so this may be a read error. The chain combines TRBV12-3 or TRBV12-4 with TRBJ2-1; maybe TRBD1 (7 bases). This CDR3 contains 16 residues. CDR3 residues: CASSFGQGDSYNGQFF. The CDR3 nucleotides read TGTGCCAGCAGTTTTGGTCAGGGGGACTCCTACAATGGGCAGTTCTTC.

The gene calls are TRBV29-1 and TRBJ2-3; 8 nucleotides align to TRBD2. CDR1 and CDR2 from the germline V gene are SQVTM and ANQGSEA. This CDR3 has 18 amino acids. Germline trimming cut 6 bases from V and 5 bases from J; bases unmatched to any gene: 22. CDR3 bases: TGCAGCGTCCAGAGCTCCTTAGCGGGGAGATATCCTGGAGATACGCAGTATTTT. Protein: CSVQSSLAGRYPGDTQYF.

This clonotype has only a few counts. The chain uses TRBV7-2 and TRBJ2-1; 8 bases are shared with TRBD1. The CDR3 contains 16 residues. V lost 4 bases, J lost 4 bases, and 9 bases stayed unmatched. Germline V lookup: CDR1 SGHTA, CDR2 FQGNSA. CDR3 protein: CASSSRPGQAYNEQFF. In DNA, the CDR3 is TGTGCCAGCAGCTCGAGACCGGGACAGGCATACAATGAGCAGTTCTTC.